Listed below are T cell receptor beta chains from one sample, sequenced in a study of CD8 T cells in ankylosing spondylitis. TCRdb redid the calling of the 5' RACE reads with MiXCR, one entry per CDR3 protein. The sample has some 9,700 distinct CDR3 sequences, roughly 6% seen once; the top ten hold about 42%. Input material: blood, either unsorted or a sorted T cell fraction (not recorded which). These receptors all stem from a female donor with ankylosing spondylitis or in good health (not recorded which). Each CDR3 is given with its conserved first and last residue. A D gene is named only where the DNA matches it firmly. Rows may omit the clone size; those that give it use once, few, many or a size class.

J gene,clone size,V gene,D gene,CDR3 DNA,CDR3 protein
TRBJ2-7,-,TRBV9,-,TGTGCCAGCAGCCCCCCGTCGGCGGGGCCCTACGAGCAGTACTTC,CASSPPSAGPYEQYF
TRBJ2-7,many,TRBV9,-,TGTGCCAGCAGCGTAGGAGGGGTTAGCTCCTACGAGCAGTACTTC,CASSVGGVSSYEQYF
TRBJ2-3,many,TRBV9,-,TGTGCCAGCAGCGTATGGGCCGTGGGGCCTCCCGATACGCAGTATTTT,CASSVWAVGPPDTQYF
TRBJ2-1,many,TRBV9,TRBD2,TGTGCCAGCAGCGGCGGGAGCAATGAGCAGTTCTTC,CASSGGSNEQFF
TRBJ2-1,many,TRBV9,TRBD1,TGTGCCAGCAGCGTAGACGGGGAACAGGACAGGGACTTC,CASSVDGEQDRDF
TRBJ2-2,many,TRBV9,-,TGTGCCAGCAGCGTAGCGAAAACCGGGGAGCTGTTTTTT,CASSVAKTGELFF
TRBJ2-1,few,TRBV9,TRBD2,TGTGCCAGCAGCGCCCCCGGGACTAGCGGGAATGAGCAGTTCTTC,CASSAPGTSGNEQFF
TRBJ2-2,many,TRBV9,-,TGTGCCAGCAGCGTAGACCTGTACCTTACCGGGGAGCTGTTTTTT,CASSVDLYLTGELFF
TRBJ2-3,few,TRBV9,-,TGTGCCAGCAGCGAATACGGGGGCCCTGCACAGGATACGCAGTATTTT,CASSEYGGPAQDTQYF
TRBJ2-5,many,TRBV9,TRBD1,TGTGCCAGCAGCGCCCGGACAGGGGGAGTCCAAGAGACCCAGTACTTC,CASSARTGGVQETQYF
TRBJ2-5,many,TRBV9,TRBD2,TGTGCCAGCAGTAGCGGGAGAGGAATCGAGACCCAGTACTTC,CASSSGRGIETQYF
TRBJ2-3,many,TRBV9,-,TGTGCCAGCAGCAACTTCGACACAGATACGCAGTATTTT,CASSNFDTDTQYF
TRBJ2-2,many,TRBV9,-,TGTGCCAGCAGCGTAGGGGATGATACCGGGGAGCTGTTTTTT,CASSVGDDTGELFF
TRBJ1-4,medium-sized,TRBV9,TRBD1,TGTGCCAGCAGCGTCCAGGGGGCTTCGGAAAAACTGTTTTTT,CASSVQGASEKLFF
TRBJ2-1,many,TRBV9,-,TGTGCCAGCAGCGTAGGGGGACAACCCAATGAGCAGTTCTTC,CASSVGGQPNEQFF
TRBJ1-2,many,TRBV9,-,TGTGCCAGCAGCCCCCAACGGTATCTCTATGGCTACACCTTC,CASSPQRYLYGYTF
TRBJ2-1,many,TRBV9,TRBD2,TGTGCCAGCAGCGTACACCTACGGGCTAGCGGGAGTAGAGAGTCCTACAATGAGCAGTTCTTC,CASSVHLRASGSRESYNEQFF
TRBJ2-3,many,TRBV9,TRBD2,TGTGCCAGCAGCGTAGGTAGCGGGGCCCCCACAGATACGCAGTATTTT,CASSVGSGAPTDTQYF
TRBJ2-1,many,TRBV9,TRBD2,TGTGCCAGCAGCCCCGAGGGAACTAGCGATGAGCAGTTCTTC,CASSPEGTSDEQFF
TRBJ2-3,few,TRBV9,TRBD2,TGTGCCAGCAGCGCCGTCGGGAGCGGGGGGAACACAGATACGCAGTATTTT,CASSAVGSGGNTDTQYF
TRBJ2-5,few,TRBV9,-,TGTGCCAGCAGCGAGGGGACTGGAGGAGGGCAAGAGACCCAGTACTTC,CASSEGTGGGQETQYF
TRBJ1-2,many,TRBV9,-,TGTGCCAGCAGCGTTCCAGGGAAGGATGGCTACACCTTC,CASSVPGKDGYTF
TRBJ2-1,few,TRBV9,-,TGTGCCAGCAGCGCGGACTACGGACGGTACAATGAGCAGTTCTTC,CASSADYGRYNEQFF
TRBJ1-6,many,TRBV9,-,TGTGCCAGCAGCGTTCAGAGTGATGTTGGGTTCGGACCCCTCCACTTT,CASSVQSDVGFGPLHF
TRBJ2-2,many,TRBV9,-,TGTGCCAGCAGCGCCTCCGGATTGGGTTCCGGGGAGCTGTTTTTT,CASSASGLGSGELFF